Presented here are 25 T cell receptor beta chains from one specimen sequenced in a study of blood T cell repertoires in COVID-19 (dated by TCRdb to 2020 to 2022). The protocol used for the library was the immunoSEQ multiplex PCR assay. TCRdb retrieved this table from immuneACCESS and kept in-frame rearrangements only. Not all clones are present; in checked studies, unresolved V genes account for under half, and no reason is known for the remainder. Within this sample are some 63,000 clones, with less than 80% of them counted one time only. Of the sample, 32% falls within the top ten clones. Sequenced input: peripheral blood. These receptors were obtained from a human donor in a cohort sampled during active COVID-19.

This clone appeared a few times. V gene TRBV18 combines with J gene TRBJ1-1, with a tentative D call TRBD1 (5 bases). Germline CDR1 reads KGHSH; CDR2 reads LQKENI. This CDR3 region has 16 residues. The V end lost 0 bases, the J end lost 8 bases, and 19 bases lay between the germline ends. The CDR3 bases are TGTGCCAGCTCACCACCCGAATCAGAACTGAACAGGGAAGCTTTCTTT. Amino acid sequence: CASSPPESELNREAFF.

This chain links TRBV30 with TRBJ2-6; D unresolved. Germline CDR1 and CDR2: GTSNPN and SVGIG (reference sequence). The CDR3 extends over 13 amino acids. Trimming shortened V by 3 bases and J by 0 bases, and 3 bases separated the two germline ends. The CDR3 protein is CAWSVSGANVLTF. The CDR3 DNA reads TGTGCCTGGAGCGTCTCTGGGGCCAACGTCCTGACTTTC.

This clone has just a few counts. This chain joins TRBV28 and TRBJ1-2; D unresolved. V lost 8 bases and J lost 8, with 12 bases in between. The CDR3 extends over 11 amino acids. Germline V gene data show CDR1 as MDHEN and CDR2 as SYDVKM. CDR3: CASYRRGGYTF. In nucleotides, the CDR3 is TGTGCCAGCTACCGTCGAGGGGGCTACACCTTC.

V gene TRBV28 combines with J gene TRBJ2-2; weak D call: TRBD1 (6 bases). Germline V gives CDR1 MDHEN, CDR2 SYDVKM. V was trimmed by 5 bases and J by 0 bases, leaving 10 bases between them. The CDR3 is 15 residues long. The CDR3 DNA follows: TGTGCCAGCAGTCCCCGACAGGCGAACACCGGGGAGCTGTTTTTT. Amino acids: CASSPRQANTGELFF.

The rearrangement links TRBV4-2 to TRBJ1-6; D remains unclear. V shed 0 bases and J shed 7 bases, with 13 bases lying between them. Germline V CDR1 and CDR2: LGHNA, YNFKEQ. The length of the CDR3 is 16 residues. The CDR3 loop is CASSQDPRAWNSPLHF. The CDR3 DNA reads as TGTGCCAGCAGCCAAGATCCGAGGGCGTGGAATTCACCCCTCCACTTT.

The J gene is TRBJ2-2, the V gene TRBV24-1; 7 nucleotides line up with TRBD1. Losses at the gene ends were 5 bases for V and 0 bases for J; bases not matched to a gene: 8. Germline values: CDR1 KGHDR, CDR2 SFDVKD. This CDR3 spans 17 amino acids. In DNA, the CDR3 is TGTGCCACCAGTGCCCCATATACAGGGGCGAACACCGGGGAGCTGTTTTTT. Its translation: CATSAPYTGANTGELFF.

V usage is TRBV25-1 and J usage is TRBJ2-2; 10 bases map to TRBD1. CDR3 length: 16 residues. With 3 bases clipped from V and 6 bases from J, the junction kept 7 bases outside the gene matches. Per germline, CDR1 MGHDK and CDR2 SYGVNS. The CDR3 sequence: CASSDPDRGPAGELFF. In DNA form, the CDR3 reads TGTGCCAGCAGTGACCCTGACAGGGGGCCCGCCGGGGAGCTGTTTTTT.

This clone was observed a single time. The CDR3 loop reads CASSPDSVNTEAFF. The CDR3 DNA sequence: TGTGCCAGTAGTCCTGACAGCGTGAACACTGAAGCTTTCTTT. V is TRBV19 and J is TRBJ1-1; D may be TRBD1 (5 bases). Germline CDR1 is LNHDA and CDR2 is SQIVND (reference sequence). CDR3 length: 14 amino acids. V was shortened by 5 bases and J by 0 bases, with 10 bases between the two germline ends.

Here the CDR3 DNA reads TGTGCCTGGAGTCTCGGGACAGGGGGCGTTAATTACGAGCAGTACTTC. It encodes CAWSLGTGGVNYEQYF. The rearrangement joins TRBV30 to TRBJ2-7; 12 bases match TRBD1. V lost 2 bases to trimming and J lost 4 bases; unmatched junction nucleotides: 9. Germline assignment: CDR1 GTSNPN and CDR2 SVGIG (reference sequence). CDR3 length: 16 residues.

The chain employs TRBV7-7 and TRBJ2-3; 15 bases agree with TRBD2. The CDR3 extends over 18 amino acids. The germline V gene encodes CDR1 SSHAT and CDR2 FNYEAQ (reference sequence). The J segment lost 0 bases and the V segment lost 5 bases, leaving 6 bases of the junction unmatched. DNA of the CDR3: TGTGCCAGCAGCCGCGGACTAGCGGGAGGGCCCAGCACAGATACGCAGTATTTT. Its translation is CASSRGLAGGPSTDTQYF.

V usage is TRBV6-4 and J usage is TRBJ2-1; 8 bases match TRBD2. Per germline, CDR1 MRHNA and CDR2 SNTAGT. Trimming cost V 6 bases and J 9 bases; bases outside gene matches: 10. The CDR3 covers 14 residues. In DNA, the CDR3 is TGTGCCAGCAGCGCCCTTTTCCTAGCGGGTGAGCAGTTCTTC. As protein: CASSALFLAGEQFF.

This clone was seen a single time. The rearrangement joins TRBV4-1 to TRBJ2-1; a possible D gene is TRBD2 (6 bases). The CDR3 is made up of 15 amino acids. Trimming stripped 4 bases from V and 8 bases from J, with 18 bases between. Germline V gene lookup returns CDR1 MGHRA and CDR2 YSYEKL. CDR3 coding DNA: TGCGCCAGCAGCCGCGAGGGGACTTTCGGAGATGAGCAGTTCTTC. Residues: CASSREGTFGDEQFF.

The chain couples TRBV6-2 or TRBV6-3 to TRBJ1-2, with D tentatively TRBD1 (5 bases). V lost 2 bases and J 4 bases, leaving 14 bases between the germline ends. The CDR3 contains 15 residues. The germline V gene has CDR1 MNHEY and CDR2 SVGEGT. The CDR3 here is CASSYGTSAIYGYTF. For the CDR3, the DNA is TGTGCCAGCAGTTACGGGACTAGTGCAATCTATGGCTACACCTTC.

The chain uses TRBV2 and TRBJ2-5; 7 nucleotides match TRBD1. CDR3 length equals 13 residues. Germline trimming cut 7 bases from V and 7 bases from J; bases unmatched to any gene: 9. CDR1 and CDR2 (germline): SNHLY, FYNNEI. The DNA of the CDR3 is TGTGCCAGCACCCGACAGGGCCCCACGACCCAGTACTTC. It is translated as CASTRQGPTTQYF.

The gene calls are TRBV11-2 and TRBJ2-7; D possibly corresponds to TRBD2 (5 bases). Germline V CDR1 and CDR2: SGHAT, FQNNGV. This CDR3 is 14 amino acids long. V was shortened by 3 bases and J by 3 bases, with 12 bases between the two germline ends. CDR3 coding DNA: TGTGCCAGCAGCTTTAGTCTAACTAGCTACGAGCAGTACTTC. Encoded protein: CASSFSLTSYEQYF.

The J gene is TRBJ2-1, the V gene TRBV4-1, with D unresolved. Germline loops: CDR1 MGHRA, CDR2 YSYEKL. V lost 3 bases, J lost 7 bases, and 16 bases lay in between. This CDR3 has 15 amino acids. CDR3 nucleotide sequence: TGCGCCAGCAGCCACGCTGCAAACTGGGCGAATGAGCAGTTCTTC. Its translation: CASSHAANWANEQFF.

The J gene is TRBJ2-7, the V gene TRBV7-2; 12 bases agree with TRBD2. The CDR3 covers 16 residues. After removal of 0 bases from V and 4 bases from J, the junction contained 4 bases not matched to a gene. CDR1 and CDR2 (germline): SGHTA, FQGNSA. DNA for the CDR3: TGTGCCAGCAGCTTAGCGCCCACTAGCGGGGGGTACGAGCAGTACTTC. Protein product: CASSLAPTSGGYEQYF.

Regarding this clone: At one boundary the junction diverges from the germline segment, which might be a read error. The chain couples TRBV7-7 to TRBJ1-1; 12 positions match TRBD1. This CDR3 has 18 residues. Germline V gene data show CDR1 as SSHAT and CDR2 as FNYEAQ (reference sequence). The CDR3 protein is CASSPPAGQGAGYTEAFF. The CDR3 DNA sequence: TGTGCTAGCAGCCCGCCAGCGGGACAGGGGGCCGGGTACACTGAAGCTTTCTTT.

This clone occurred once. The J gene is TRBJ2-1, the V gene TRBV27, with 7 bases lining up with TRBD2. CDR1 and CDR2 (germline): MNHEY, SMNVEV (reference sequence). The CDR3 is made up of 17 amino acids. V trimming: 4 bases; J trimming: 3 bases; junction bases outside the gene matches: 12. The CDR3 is CASSSLEREGDYNEQFF. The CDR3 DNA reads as TGTGCCAGCAGTTCATTGGAGCGGGAAGGGGACTACAATGAGCAGTTCTTC.

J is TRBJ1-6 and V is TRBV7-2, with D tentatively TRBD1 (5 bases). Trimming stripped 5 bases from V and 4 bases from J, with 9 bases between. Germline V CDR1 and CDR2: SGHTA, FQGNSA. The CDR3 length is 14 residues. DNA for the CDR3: TGTGCCAGCAGCGCGGACAATTATAATTCACCCCTCCACTTT. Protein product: CASSADNYNSPLHF.

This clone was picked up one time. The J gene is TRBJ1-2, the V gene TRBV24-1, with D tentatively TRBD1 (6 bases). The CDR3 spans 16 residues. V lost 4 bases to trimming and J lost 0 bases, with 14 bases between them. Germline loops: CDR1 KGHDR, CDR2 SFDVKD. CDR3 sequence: CATSESGTHSNYGYTF. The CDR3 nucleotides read TGTGCCACCAGTGAGTCCGGGACACATTCTAACTATGGCTACACCTTC.

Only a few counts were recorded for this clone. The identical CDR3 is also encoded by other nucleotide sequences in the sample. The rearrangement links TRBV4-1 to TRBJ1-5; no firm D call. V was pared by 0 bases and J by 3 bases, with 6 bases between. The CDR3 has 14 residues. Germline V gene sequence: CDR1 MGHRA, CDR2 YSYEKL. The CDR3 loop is CASSQEGLNQPQHF. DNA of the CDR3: TGCGCCAGCAGCCAAGAGGGCCTCAATCAGCCCCAGCATTTT.

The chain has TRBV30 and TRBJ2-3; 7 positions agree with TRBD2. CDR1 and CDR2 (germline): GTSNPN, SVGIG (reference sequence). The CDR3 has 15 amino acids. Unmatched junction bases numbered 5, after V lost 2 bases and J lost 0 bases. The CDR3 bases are TGTGCCTGGAGTCAACTAGCGATAAGCACAGATACGCAGTATTTT. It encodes CAWSQLAISTDTQYF.

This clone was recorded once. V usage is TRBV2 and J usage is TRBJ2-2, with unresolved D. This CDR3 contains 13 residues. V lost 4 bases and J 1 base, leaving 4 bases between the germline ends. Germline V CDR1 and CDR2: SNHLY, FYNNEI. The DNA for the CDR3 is TGTGCCAGCAGTGCACTGAACACCGGGGAGCTGTTTTTT. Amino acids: CASSALNTGELFF. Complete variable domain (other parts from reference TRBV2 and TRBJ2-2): EPEVTQTPSHQVTQMGQEVILRCVPISNHLYFYWYRQILGQKVEFLVSFYNNEISEKSEIFDDQFSVERPDGSNFTLKIRSTKLEDSAMYFCASSALNTGELFFGEGSRLTVL.

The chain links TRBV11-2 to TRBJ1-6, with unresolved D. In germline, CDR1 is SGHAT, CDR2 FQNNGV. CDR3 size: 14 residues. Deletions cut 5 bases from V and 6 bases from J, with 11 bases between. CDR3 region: CASSRTRGNSPLHF. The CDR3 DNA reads TGTGCCAGCAGCAGGACTCGGGGTAATTCACCCCTCCACTTT.